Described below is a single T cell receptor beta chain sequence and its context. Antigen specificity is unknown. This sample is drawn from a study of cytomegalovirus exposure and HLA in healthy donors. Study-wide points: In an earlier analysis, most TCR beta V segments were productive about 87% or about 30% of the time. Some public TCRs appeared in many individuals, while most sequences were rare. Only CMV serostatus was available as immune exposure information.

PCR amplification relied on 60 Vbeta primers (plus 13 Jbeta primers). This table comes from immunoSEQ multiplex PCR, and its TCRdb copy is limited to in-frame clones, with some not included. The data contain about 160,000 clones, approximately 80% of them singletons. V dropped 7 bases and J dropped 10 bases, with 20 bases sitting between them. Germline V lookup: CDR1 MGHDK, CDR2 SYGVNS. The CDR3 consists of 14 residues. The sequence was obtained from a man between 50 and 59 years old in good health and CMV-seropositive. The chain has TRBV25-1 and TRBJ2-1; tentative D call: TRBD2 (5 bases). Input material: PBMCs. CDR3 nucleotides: TGTGCCAGCATGTCGGCGGGCTCTACGAGGGAGCAGTTCTTC. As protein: CASMSAGSTREQFF.